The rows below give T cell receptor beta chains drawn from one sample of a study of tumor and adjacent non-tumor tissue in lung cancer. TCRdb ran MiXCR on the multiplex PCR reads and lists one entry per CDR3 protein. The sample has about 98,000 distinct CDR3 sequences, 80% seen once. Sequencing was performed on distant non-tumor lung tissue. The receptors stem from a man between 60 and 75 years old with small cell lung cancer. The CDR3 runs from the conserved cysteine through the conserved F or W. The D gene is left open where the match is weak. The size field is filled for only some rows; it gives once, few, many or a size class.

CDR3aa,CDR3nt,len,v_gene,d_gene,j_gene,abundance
CASSKNRDSALYGYTF,TGTGCCAGCAGCAAGAACCGGGACAGTGCTCTATACGGCTACACCTTC,16,TRBV6-2/TRBV6-3,TRBD1,TRBJ1-2,many
CSVQVQGPPEAFF,TGCAGCGTACAGGTACAAGGGCCTCCTGAAGCTTTCTTT,13,TRBV29-1,NA,TRBJ1-1,NA
CASSQDLWAKTGELFF,TGTGCCAGCAGCCAAGATCTGTGGGCCAAGACTGGCGAGCTGTTTTTT,16,TRBV4-2,NA,TRBJ2-2,NA
CASRTGGPGYYGYTF,TGTGCCAGCAGGACAGGGGGCCCAGGATACTATGGCTACACCTTT,15,TRBV6-6,TRBD1,TRBJ1-2,NA
CASSLEMTTYNEQFF,TGTGCCAGCAGCCTAGAGATGACGACCTACAACGAGCAGTTCTTC,15,TRBV11-1,NA,TRBJ2-1,NA
CASSNTWDRHQFF,TGTGCCAGTAGTAATACGTGGGACAGACATCAGTTCTTC,13,TRBV19,TRBD1,TRBJ2-1,few
CASSQGMPQSQHF,TGCGCCAGCAGCCAGGGGATGCCTCAATCCCAGCATTTT,13,TRBV4-1,NA,TRBJ1-5,NA
CASSTNTGTSVSWRYF,TGTGCCAGCAGTACAAACACCGGGACTAGCGTCTCTTGGCGGTACTTC,16,TRBV6-1,TRBD2,TRBJ2-7,NA
CAWSGQGTSFYSEQFF,TGTGCCTGGAGTGGTCAGGGGACTAGCTTTTACAGTGAGCAGTTCTTC,16,TRBV30,TRBD2,TRBJ2-1,NA
CASSLARETGEQFF,TGTGCCAGCAGCTTGGCGCGGGAGACCGGGGAACAGTTTTTT,14,TRBV11-2,TRBD2,TRBJ2-2,NA
CASSEPGQGTDTQYF,TGTGCCAGCAGTGAACCCGGACAGGGCACAGATACGCAGTATTTT,15,TRBV25-1,TRBD1,TRBJ2-3,many
CASTPATGTRNYGYTF,TGTGCCAGCACCCCCGCCACCGGGACGAGGAACTATGGCTACACCTTC,16,TRBV6-5,NA,TRBJ1-2,NA
CASSFVGGQPQHF,TGTGCCAGCAGTTTCGTGGGTGGGCAGCCCCAGCATTTT,13,TRBV6-6,NA,TRBJ1-5,NA
CSAKPTECGQETQYF,TGCAGTGCTAAGCCTACAGAGTGTGGACAAGAGACCCAGTACTTC,15,TRBV20-1,NA,TRBJ2-5,NA
CASSLGGRRDGYTF,TGTGCCAGCAGCTTGGGTGGGCGGCGGGATGGCTACACCTTC,14,TRBV5-4,NA,TRBJ1-2,many
CASSLGTYEQLF,TGTGCCAGCAGTTTAGGGACATATGAGCAGTTGTTC,12,TRBV11-2,NA,TRBJ2-1,few
CANTRTSGSYEKFF,TGTGCCAACACCCGGACTAGCGGGAGTTATGAGAAGTTCTTC,14,TRBV6-1,TRBD2,TRBJ2-1,NA
CVSRLADNEQFF,TGTGTCAGCCGACTAGCGGACAATGAGCAATTCTTC,12,TRBV6-1,TRBD2,TRBJ2-1,NA
CASSQESGIAAGEPFF,TGTGCCAGCAGCCAGGAGAGTGGAATCGCTGCCGGGGAGCCGTTTTTT,16,TRBV4-2,NA,TRBJ2-2,NA
CASRFYGTDAGELLF,TGTGCCAGCAGATTCTATGGGACAGACGCCGGGGAGCTGCTTTTT,15,TRBV12-3/TRBV12-4,TRBD1,TRBJ2-2,NA
CASHRVRPTKQNF,TGTGCCAGTCACAGGGTGCGGCCGACCAAACAGAACTTC,13,TRBV6-6,NA,TRBJ2-7,NA
CTSNQDLRANTVELFF,TGTACCAGCAACCAAGATCTGAGGGCCAACACCGTTGAGCTGTTTTTT,16,TRBV4-2,NA,TRBJ2-2,once
CASSPIEVAGYTF,TGTGCCAGCAGCCCGATTGAGGTTGCCGGCTATACCTTC,13,TRBV6-2/TRBV6-3,NA,TRBJ1-2,NA
CSARDLSGGGELFF,TGCAGTGCTAGAGATCTTAGCGGGGGTGGGGAGCTGTTTTTT,14,TRBV20-1,TRBD2,TRBJ2-2,many
CASSQTDRRANEELFF,TGTGCCAGCAGTCAAACGGACAGGCGGGCTAATGAAGAACTGTTTTTT,16,TRBV4-2,TRBD1,TRBJ1-4,NA
CSARREVAEGMNTEAFF,TGCAGTGCTAGAAGGGAAGTAGCAGAAGGGATGAACACTGAAGCTTTCTTT,17,TRBV20-1,NA,TRBJ1-1,NA
CASGLKDFGEQFF,TGTGCCAGCGGCTTAAAGGATTTCGGTGAGCAGTTCTTC,13,TRBV11-2,NA,TRBJ2-1,NA
CASSSTDSLEAFF,TGTGCCAGCAGTTCCACGGACTCACTGGAAGCTTTCTTT,13,TRBV28,NA,TRBJ1-1,many
CASSQGNSGRGQGIQYF,TGTGCCAGCAGCCAAGGTAATAGCGGGAGGGGGCAAGGGATCCAGTACTTC,17,TRBV4-2,TRBD2,TRBJ2-5,NA
CASSPEAGISTDTQYF,TGCGCCAGCAGCCCAGAGGCGGGGATAAGCACAGATACGCAGTATTTT,16,TRBV4-1,NA,TRBJ2-3,NA
CVSSPGLAYETQYF,TGTGTCAGCAGCCCGGGACTAGCGTACGAGACCCAGTACTTC,14,TRBV11-3,TRBD2,TRBJ2-5,once
CASSPAVSLGEHYF,TGTGCCAGCAGCCCAGCGGTCTCGCTGGGCGAACATTACTTC,14,TRBV7-9,NA,TRBJ2-7,once